Presented here are 9 T cell receptor beta chains from one specimen sequenced in a study of cytomegalovirus exposure and HLA in healthy donors. Profiled with immunoSEQ multiplex PCR; TCRdb holds only in-frame clones, not every one. The table lists around 54,000 clones, roughly nine tenths of them singletons. Source material: PBMCs. The receptors stem from a woman under 30 in good health and CMV-seropositive.

The genes are TRBV19 and TRBJ2-1; TRBD2 matches 9 bases. Germline V lookup: CDR1 LNHDA, CDR2 SQIVND (reference sequence). The V segment lost 5 bases and the J segment 16 bases; nucleotides outside the gene matches: 6. The CDR3 length is 11 residues. CDR3 amino acids: CASSAGTSRFF. The CDR3 DNA follows: TGTGCCAGTAGTGCCGGGACTAGCCGATTCTTC.

CDR3 protein: CAYETGDRETQYF. The CDR3, as DNA: TGTGCCTATGAGACAGGGGATAGGGAGACCCAGTACTTC. J is TRBJ2-5 and V is TRBV30; TRBD1 aligns across 8 bases. In germline, CDR1 is GTSNPN, CDR2 SVGIG (reference sequence). V lost 7 bases and J lost 5; bases outside the gene matches: 9. The CDR3 contains 13 residues.

The table lists this clone with a few counts. J is TRBJ2-2 and V is TRBV11-2; 10 bases line up with TRBD2. The CDR3 extends over 16 amino acids. The V gene end was trimmed by 4 bases and the J gene end by 0 bases; junction bases not matched to a gene: 2. The V gene's germline CDR1 is SGHAT and CDR2 FQNNGV. The CDR3 DNA reads TGTGCCAGCAGCTCTGGACTAGCGGCGAACACCGGGGAGCTGTTTTTT. Amino acid sequence: CASSSGLAANTGELFF.

The chain is built from TRBV10-2 and TRBJ2-3; a possible D gene is TRBD1 (5 bases). Looked up from germline, CDR1 is WSHSY and CDR2 is SAAADI. This CDR3 contains 13 residues. Trimming pared 8 bases from V and 1 base from J, leaving 10 bases between. Written as DNA, the CDR3 is TGCGCCAGCGGTACAGGCGGCACAGATACGCAGTATTTT. Protein: CASGTGGTDTQYF.

V is TRBV6-5 and J is TRBJ1-6, with D hard to call. V was clipped by 2 bases and J by 8 bases, with 7 bases between them. The CDR3 sequence is 13 residues long. Germline CDR1 is MNHEY and CDR2 is SVGAGI. The CDR3, as DNA: TGTGCCAGCAGTTACGGGCAGGATTCACCCCTCCACTTT. Residues: CASSYGQDSPLHF.

This clone was counted only a few times. The chain uses TRBV9 and TRBJ2-3; 7 bases line up with TRBD1. The CDR3 has 16 amino acids. CDR1 SGDLS and CDR2 YYNGEE come from the germline V gene. V was clipped by 3 bases and J by 1 base; unmatched bases: 8. This CDR3 is CASSATRGQGTDTQYF. Written as DNA, the CDR3 is TGTGCCAGCAGCGCGACCCGAGGACAGGGCACAGATACGCAGTATTTT.

V usage is TRBV13 and J usage is TRBJ1-1; 10 bases align to TRBD1. V lost 5 bases, J lost 1 base, and 4 bases stayed unmatched. This CDR3 spans 15 amino acids. The germline CDR1 and CDR2 sequences are PRHDT and FYEKMQ (reference sequence). CDR3 loop: CASSTWTGGNTEAFF. CDR3 bases: TGTGCCAGCAGCACCTGGACAGGGGGGAACACTGAAGCTTTCTTT.

This clone was seen just once. The chain employs TRBV5-8 and TRBJ2-4; D may be TRBD2 (6 bases). Germline lookup yields CDR1 SGHTS and CDR2 YDEGEE. Deletions cut 1 base from V and 5 bases from J, with 22 bases between. CDR3 length: 18 residues. CDR3 sequence reads: CASSLFAGPNSLENIQYF. CDR3 DNA sequence: TGTGCCAGCAGCTTGTTTGCGGGGCCTAATAGCCTGGAAAACATTCAGTACTTC.

The rearrangement uses TRBV28 and TRBJ2-1, with TRBD1 identical over 11 bases. J gave up 4 bases and V 5 bases, and 4 bases lay outside the gene matches. Germline CDR1 reads MDHEN; CDR2 reads SYDVKM. The length of the CDR3 is 15 residues. CDR3 coding DNA: TGTGCCAGCAGTCGGACAGGGGGCGGGTACAATGAGCAGTTCTTC. Translated, it gives CASSRTGGGYNEQFF.